The clone carrying this T cell receptor beta chain was seen only a few times. As yet, its antigen is unknown. The data stem from a study of T cells in Graves' hyperthyroidism and ophthalmopathy. Overall study context: Peripheral blood was collected at initial diagnosis, before any treatment.

The authors obtained PBMCs from about 9.5 ml of fresh peripheral blood. Germline V CDR1 and CDR2: SQVTM, ANQGSEA. The CDR3 length is 15 residues. Germline trimming cut 7 bases from V and 5 bases from J; bases unmatched to any gene: 12. Study observations and caveats: The model anticipated ophthalmopathy a median approximately six months pre-onset.

Template material for amplifying TCR beta CDR3 regions consisted of RNA transcripts. Using the HTBI primer set, a first-round RT-PCR was run on the TCR CDR3. TCRdb reanalysed the multiplex PCR reads using MiXCR and keeps one entry per CDR3 protein. The sample lists 500,000 to 800,000 distinct CDR3 sequences, approximately 15% occurring once. J is TRBJ2-1 and V is TRBV29-1; 9 bases align to TRBD2. Sequencing used blood. This TCR derives from a woman between 50 and 59 years old with Graves' ophthalmopathy. This CDR3 reads CSAKIAGVPHNEQFF. Written as DNA, the CDR3 is TGCAGCGCCAAAATAGCGGGAGTTCCTCACAATGAGCAGTTCTTC.